These T cell receptor beta chains were read from a single sample in a study of long-term antiretroviral therapy in people with HIV. Sequencing was performed with immunoSEQ multiplex PCR; in TCRdb, only in-frame clones are kept and a portion is missing. The sample contains approximately 25,000 clones, 70% to 80% of which appear only once. The sequences come from unsorted PBMCs, collected 1.2 years after starting antiretroviral therapy. The receptors were sampled from a woman aged 40 to 50 with HIV. The CDR3 runs from the conserved cysteine through the conserved F or W. The D gene is left open where the match is weak. Clone sizes are given selectively: once, few, many, or a class where the clone is expanded.

v_call	d_call	j_call	clone_size	cdr3_aa	cdr3_nt
TRBV10-3	-	TRBJ1-2	-	CAISEQTGSLGYTF	TGTGCCATCAGTGAACAAACAGGGAGCCTTGGCTACACCTTC
TRBV5-6	TRBD2	TRBJ2-3	-	CASSFTGTKWDTQYF	TGTGCCAGCAGCTTTACCGGGACTAAGTGGGATACGCAGTATTTT
TRBV7-6	TRBD1	TRBJ1-2	-	CASSSGQGASNGYGYTF	TGTGCCAGCAGCTCGGGACAGGGGGCGTCGAACGGATATGGCTACACCTTC
TRBV9	TRBD1	TRBJ1-3	-	CASSVDAGGRNTIYF	TGTGCCAGCAGCGTAGACGCAGGGGGCAGAAACACCATATATTTT
TRBV11-2	-	TRBJ1-2	-	CASSLVLGTYGYTF	TGTGCCAGCAGCTTAGTCCTGGGCACCTATGGCTACACCTTC
TRBV4-2	TRBD1	TRBJ2-7	-	CASSLFSGGGSYEQYF	TGTGCCAGCAGCTTATTCTCAGGGGGCGGCTCCTACGAGCAGTACTTC
TRBV19	-	TRBJ1-1	few	CASRPYREMNTEAFF	TGTGCCAGTAGGCCGTACAGGGAAATGAACACTGAAGCTTTCTTT
TRBV19	TRBD2	TRBJ2-7	-	CASSTRSGGAPYEQYF	TGTGCCAGTAGTACCCGAAGCGGGGGGGCGCCTTACGAGCAGTACTTC
TRBV4-3	-	TRBJ1-2	-	CASSQDLGGLWAGIDNYGYTF	TGCGCCAGCAGCCAAGATTTGGGCGGACTATGGGCAGGGATAGATAACTATGGCTACACCTTC
TRBV27	TRBD1	TRBJ2-5	-	CASSKFRPGTGEVRQETQYF	TGTGCCAGCAGTAAATTCCGTCCCGGGACAGGGGAAGTTAGGCAAGAGACCCAGTACTTC
TRBV27	TRBD1	TRBJ1-2	once	CASSLGAGTGNDYGYTF	TGTGCCAGCAGCCTTGGCGCCGGGACAGGGAACGACTATGGCTACACCTTC
TRBV29-1	TRBD2	TRBJ2-1	once	CSVEAVPGTSRARYNEQFF	TGCAGCGTTGAAGCCGTTCCCGGGACTAGTCGGGCGAGATACAATGAGCAGTTCTTC
TRBV5-5	-	TRBJ1-5	once	CASSPGLSRGPQHF	TGTGCCAGCAGTCCCGGACTGAGCAGAGGGCCCCAGCATTTT
TRBV5-1	-	TRBJ1-1	-	CASTPGLLNTEAFF	TGCGCCAGCACCCCGGGACTCCTGAACACTGAAGCTTTCTTT
TRBV13	-	TRBJ2-1	-	CASRTTSHNEQFF	TGTGCCAGCAGGACAACTAGCCACAATGAGCAGTTCTTC
TRBV7-2	-	TRBJ2-2	-	CASSYWDTGELFF	TGTGCCAGCAGCTATTGGGACACCGGGGAGCTGTTTTTT
TRBV6-4	-	TRBJ1-1	-	CASSVRGNTEAFF	TGTGCCAGCAGTGTGCGGGGGAACACTGAAGCTTTCTTT
TRBV6-5	-	TRBJ2-1	-	CASSYGNEQFF	TGTGCCAGCAGTTACGGAAATGAGCAGTTCTTC
TRBV9	-	TRBJ1-4	-	CASSVDIGEKLFF	TGTGCCAGCAGCGTGGACATCGGGGAAAAACTGTTTTTT
TRBV11-2	TRBD1	TRBJ2-7	-	CASSYVGTGDEQYF	TGTGCCAGCAGCTATGTGGGGACAGGGGACGAGCAGTACTTC
TRBV5-3	TRBD1	TRBJ2-7	-	CARRRIGQGSYEQYF	TGTGCCAGAAGACGGATCGGACAGGGCTCCTACGAGCAGTACTTC
TRBV6-1	-	TRBJ2-3	-	CASSETSLDTQYF	TGTGCCAGCAGTGAGACTAGTCTGGATACGCAGTATTTT
TRBV6-5	TRBD1	TRBJ1-1	-	CASRPGQLNTEAFF	TGTGCCAGCAGGCCGGGACAGCTGAACACTGAAGCTTTCTTT
TRBV20-1	-	TRBJ1-1	-	CSARDSEAFF	TGCAGTGCTAGAGATAGTGAAGCTTTCTTT
TRBV9	TRBD1	TRBJ2-1	-	CASSSSGTGGNEQFF	TGTGCCAGCAGTTCTTCCGGGACAGGAGGCAATGAGCAGTTCTTC
TRBV6-5	-	TRBJ2-5	-	CASNGGRGETQYF	TGTGCCAGCAATGGGGGGCGCGGAGAGACCCAGTACTTC
TRBV27	-	TRBJ1-2	-	CASSLKPYPGGNGYTF	TGTGCCAGCAGTCTTAAACCGTATCCTGGAGGCAATGGCTACACCTTC
TRBV2	-	TRBJ2-1	-	CASGGNEQFF	TGTGCCAGCGGCGGGAATGAGCAGTTCTTC
TRBV6-5	-	TRBJ1-6	-	CASSFDRSPYSPLHF	TGTGCCAGCAGTTTCGACAGGTCCCCGTACTCACCCCTCCACTTT
TRBV19	-	TRBJ2-1	-	CASSIPSGSYNEQFF	TGTGCCAGTAGTATCCCCAGCGGCTCCTACAATGAGCAGTTCTTC
TRBV5-1	-	TRBJ1-1	-	CASSRLTDMNTEAFF	TGCGCCAGCAGCAGATTGACAGATATGAACACTGAAGCTTTCTTT